This paragraph reports one T cell receptor beta chain. The RNA, about 0.5 to 1 ug, was put through reverse transcription using random hexamers. TCRdb reanalysed the immunoSEQ multiplex PCR reads using MiXCR and keeps one entry per CDR3 protein. The sample lists around 230,000 distinct CDR3 sequences; around 96% were seen once. The source of the sample is a study of CD8 T cells in Susac syndrome. Sequencing of TCR beta covered CD8+ and CD4+ T cells obtained from blood. Trimming stripped 0 bases from V and 11 bases from J, with 13 bases between. Germline V gives CDR1 SNHLY, CDR2 FYNNEI. The CDR3 spans 13 residues.

The sequence derives from a human donor with multiple sclerosis. The chain joins TRBV2 to TRBJ1-1, with D possibly TRBD1 on 5 matching bases. The specimen sequenced was CD4+ T cells from PBMCs. For the CDR3, the DNA is TGTGCCAGCAGTGAAGCGGGCTGGGGGGACGCTTTCTTT. Protein: CASSEAGWGDAFF.